This TCR beta chain was profiled in a study of CD8+ T cells in alopecia areata. Study at large: Administration of oral tofacitinib to treated patients was at 5 to 10 mg twice daily. Tofacitinib continued for 6 to 18 months and was then withheld for 6 months.

This clone was seen just once. Its antigen remains unknown. Samples from alopecia areata patients were lesional scalp punch biopsies and peripheral blood. Extracted RNA was reverse transcribed, and the resulting cDNA served as sequencing template. Some clones are missing from TCRdb's copy, which holds only in-frame ones; the method was immunoSEQ multiplex PCR. The table lists approximately 140,000 clones, approximately 87% of them singletons, with around 15% in the top ten. Germline values: CDR1 SQVTM, CDR2 ANQGSEA. With 7 bases removed from V and 7 bases from J, the gap between germline ends came to 20 bases. CDR3 length: 14 amino acids. Findings and limits, study-wide: Scalp sequencing captures resident alphabeta T cells of normal skin too.

This sequence originates from a human donor with alopecia areata. The sequencing used CD8+ T cells sorted from blood, collected at week 0. The chain has TRBV29-1 and TRBJ2-1; TRBD2 is a possible D gene (7 bases). The CDR3 sequence is CSAEGGRKVNEQFF. The CDR3 DNA sequence: TGCAGCGCTGAGGGGGGGCGTAAAGTGAATGAGCAGTTCTTC.